This T cell receptor (beta chain) appears in the sequencing data of a study of OX40 agonist ivuxolimab in advanced cancers. Study at large: People who had prior anti-PD-1, anti-PD-L1 or anti-CTLA-4 therapy could take part, and approximately 43% had some.

Clones were sequenced by immunoSEQ multiplex PCR, and TCRdb holds only the in-frame ones, with some missing. In the table there are about 60,000 clones, about 89% of which are singletons. Patients with a history of autoimmune disease or on systemic immunosuppression were excluded. Researchers took blood at baseline, on cycle 4 day 1, and on cycle 7 day 1. The CDR3 length is 15 residues. The germline V gene has CDR1 SGHVS and CDR2 FQNEAQ. V lost 1 base to trimming and J lost 3 bases, with 10 bases between them. The specimen was CD4+ or CD8+ T cells sorted from blood, collected in a trial of the OX40 agonist ivuxolimab. V and J are TRBV7-8 and TRBJ2-1; D is tentatively TRBD1 or TRBD2 (5 bases each). This receptor was identified in an adult with an advanced solid tumor such as melanoma, head and neck, liver or kidney cancer. The CDR3 loop reads CASSLGDGYYNEQFF. DNA for the CDR3: TGTGCCAGCAGCTTAGGGGACGGGTACTACAATGAGCAGTTCTTC.